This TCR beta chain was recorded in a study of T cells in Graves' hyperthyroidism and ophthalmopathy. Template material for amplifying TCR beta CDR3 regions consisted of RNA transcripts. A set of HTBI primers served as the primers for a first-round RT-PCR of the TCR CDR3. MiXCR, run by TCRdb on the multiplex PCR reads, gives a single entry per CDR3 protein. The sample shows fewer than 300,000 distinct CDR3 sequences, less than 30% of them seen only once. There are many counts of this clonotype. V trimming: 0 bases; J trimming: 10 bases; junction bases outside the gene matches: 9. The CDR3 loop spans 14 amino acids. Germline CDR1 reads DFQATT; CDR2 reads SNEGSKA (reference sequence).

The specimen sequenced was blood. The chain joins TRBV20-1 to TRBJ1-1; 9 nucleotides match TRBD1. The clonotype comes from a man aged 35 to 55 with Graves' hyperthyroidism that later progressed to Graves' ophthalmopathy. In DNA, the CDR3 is TGCAGTGCTAGAGATGGAGGGACAGGGCTTAGAGCTTTCTTT. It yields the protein CSARDGGTGLRAFF.